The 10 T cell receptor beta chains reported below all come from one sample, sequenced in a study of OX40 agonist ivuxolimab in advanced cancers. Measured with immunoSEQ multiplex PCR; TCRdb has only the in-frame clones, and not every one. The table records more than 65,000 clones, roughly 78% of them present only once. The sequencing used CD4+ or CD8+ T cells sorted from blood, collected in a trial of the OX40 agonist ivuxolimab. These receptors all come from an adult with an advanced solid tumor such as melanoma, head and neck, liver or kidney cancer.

CDR3 bases: TGTGCCAGTAGCGGGGACAGGAATCAGCCCCAGCATTTT. As protein: CASSGDRNQPQHF. The chain couples TRBV19 to TRBJ1-5; 8 bases map to TRBD1. V was pared by 6 bases and J by 4 bases, with 2 bases of the junction left unmatched. The germline CDR1 and CDR2 sequences are LNHDA and SQIVND (reference sequence). This CDR3 region has 13 residues.

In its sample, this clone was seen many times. The CDR3 sequence: CASKNRGWGREDYEQYF. CDR3 bases: TGTGCCAGCAAAAATCGGGGCTGGGGACGGGAAGACTACGAGCAGTACTTC. This chain joins TRBV21-1 and TRBJ2-7. TRBV21-1 is noted as a pseudogene. This CDR3 region has 17 residues.

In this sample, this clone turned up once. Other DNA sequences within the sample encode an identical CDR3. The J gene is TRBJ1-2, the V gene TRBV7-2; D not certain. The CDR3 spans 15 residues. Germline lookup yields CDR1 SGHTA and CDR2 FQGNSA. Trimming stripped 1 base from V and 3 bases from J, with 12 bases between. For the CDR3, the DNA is TGTGCCAGCAGCTTAGATGGCAGGCGTTACTATGGCTACACCTTC. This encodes CASSLDGRRYYGYTF.

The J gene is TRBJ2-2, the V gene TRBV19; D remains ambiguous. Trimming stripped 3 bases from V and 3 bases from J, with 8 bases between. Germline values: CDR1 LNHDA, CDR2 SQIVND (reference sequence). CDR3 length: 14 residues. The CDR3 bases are TGTGCCAGTAGTATTAGCCAGCACACCGGGGAGCTGTTTTTT. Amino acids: CASSISQHTGELFF.

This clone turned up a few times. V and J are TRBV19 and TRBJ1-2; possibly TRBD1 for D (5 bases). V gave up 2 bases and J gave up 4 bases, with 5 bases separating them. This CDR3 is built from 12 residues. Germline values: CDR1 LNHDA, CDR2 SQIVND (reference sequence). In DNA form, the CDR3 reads TGTGCCAGTAGTATACAGGGCTATGGCTACACCTTC. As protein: CASSIQGYGYTF.

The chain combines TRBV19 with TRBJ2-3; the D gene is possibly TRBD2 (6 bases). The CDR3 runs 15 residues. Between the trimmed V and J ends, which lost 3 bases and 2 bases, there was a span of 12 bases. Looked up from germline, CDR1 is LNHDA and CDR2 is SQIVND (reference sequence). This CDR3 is CASSMEGVTTDTQYF. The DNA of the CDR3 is TGTGCCAGTAGTATGGAGGGAGTAACCACAGATACGCAGTATTTT.

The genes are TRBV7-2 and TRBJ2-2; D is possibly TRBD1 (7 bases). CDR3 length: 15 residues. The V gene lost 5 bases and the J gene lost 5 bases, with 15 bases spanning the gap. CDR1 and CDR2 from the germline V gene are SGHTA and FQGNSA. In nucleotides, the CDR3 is TGTGCCAGCAGCCCCAGACCAGGGGGGACCGGGGAGCTGTTTTTT. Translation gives CASSPRPGGTGELFF.

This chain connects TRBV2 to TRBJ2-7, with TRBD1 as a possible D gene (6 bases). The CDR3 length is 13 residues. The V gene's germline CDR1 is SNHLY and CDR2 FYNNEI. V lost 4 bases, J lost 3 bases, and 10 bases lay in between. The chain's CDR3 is CASSVSRGYEQYF. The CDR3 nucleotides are TGTGCCAGCAGTGTAAGCAGGGGCTACGAGCAGTACTTC.

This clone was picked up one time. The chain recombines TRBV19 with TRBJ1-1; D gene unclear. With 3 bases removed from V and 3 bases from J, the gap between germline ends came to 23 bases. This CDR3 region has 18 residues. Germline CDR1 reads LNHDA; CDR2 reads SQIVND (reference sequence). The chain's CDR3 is CASSIYSPRSVDYTEAFF. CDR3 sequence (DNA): TGTGCCAGTAGTATCTACTCGCCCCGGTCTGTCGATTACACTGAAGCTTTCTTT.

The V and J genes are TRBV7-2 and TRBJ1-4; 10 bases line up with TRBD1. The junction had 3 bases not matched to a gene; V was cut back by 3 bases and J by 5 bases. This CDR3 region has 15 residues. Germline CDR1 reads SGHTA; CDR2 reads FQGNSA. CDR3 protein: CASSLGGQGNEKLFF. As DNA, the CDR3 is TGTGCCAGCAGCTTGGGGGGACAGGGGAATGAAAAACTGTTTTTT.